These T cell receptor beta chains were read from a single sample in a study of T cell changes during pregnancy in multiple sclerosis. Assay used: immunoSEQ multiplex PCR; TCRdb lists only in-frame clones, some missing. Altogether roughly 110,000 clones are present, 80% to 95% being singletons, with the ten largest covering 1.5% to 2%. The sample in question was peripheral blood, obtained after pregnancy. These receptors originate from a female donor with multiple sclerosis, enrolled in a pregnancy study. The CDR3 runs from the conserved cysteine through the conserved F or W. A D gene is named only where the DNA matches it firmly. The size field is filled for only some rows; it gives once, few, many or a size class.

- TRBJ2-1 TRBV9 once CASSNPNGGLAGSEQFF TGTGCCAGCAGCAATCCTAACGGGGGGCTAGCCGGCAGTGAGCAGTTCTTC
- TRBJ1-2 TRBV27 - CASSPRPPQGYGYTF TGTGCCAGCAGTCCCAGGCCACCCCAGGGGTATGGCTACACCTTC
- TRBJ2-7 TRBV4-2 - CASSQDLEYEQYF TGTGCCAGCAGCCAAGATCTAGAGTACGAGCAGTACTTC
TRBD1 TRBJ2-7 TRBV19 - CASSETGSTTHHF TGTGCCAGTAGTGAGACAGGGAGCACCACCCATCATTTC
TRBD1 TRBJ2-1 TRBV7-2 - CASSLARGQEEFF TGTGCCAGCAGCTTAGCGAGGGGACAGGAGGAGTTCTTC
- TRBJ2-7 TRBV10-3 - CAISGLSSYEQYF TGTGCCATCAGTGGACTTAGCTCCTACGAGCAGTACTTC
TRBD1 TRBJ2-1 TRBV7-2 - CASSYGTVHNEQFF TGTGCCAGCAGCTACGGGACAGTCCACAATGAGCAGTTCTTC
TRBD1 TRBJ1-5 TRBV27 - CASSLGWGQGMGQPQHF TGTGCCAGCAGTTTGGGTTGGGGACAGGGGATGGGTCAGCCCCAGCATTTT
TRBD2 TRBJ2-1 TRBV30 - CAHVAGGGNEQFF TGTGCACATGTAGCGGGGGGGGGAAATGAGCAGTTCTTC
- TRBJ2-2 TRBV5-5 - CASSLPEGTGELFF TGTGCCAGCAGCTTGCCGGAGGGGACCGGGGAGCTGTTTTTT
- TRBJ2-3 TRBV15 - CATSRGGYTDTQYF TGTGCCACCAGCAGAGGCGGCTACACAGATACGCAGTATTTT
TRBD2 TRBJ2-7 TRBV19 - CASSIAGGSYEQYF TGTGCCAGTAGTATAGCGGGGGGCTCCTACGAGCAGTACTTC
TRBD2 TRBJ2-5 TRBV6-5 - CASSYSTAGGQETQYF TGTGCCAGCAGTTACTCGACAGCGGGGGGGCAAGAGACCCAGTACTTC
TRBD1 TRBJ1-1 TRBV5-1 - CASSPATGTNTEAFF TGCGCCAGCAGCCCGGCGACAGGGACGAACACTGAAGCTTTCTTT
TRBD2 TRBJ2-3 TRBV7-2 - CASSLERGGLNTQYF TGTGCCAGCAGCTTAGAGCGGGGGGGCCTGAATACGCAGTATTTT
TRBD2 TRBJ2-2 TRBV5-1 - CASSHIAGGRTGELFF TGCGCCAGCAGCCATATAGCGGGAGGGCGAACCGGGGAGCTGTTTTTT
TRBD2 TRBJ2-1 TRBV5-1 - CASSLGSGLAVNEQFF TGCGCCAGCAGCTTGGGATCGGGACTAGCGGTTAATGAGCAGTTCTTC
TRBD2 TRBJ2-7 TRBV2 - CASSVLAGATYEQYF TGTGCCAGCAGTGTCCTAGCGGGGGCTACCTACGAGCAGTACTTC
TRBD2 TRBJ2-7 TRBV30 - CAWRAGSYEQYF TGTGCCTGGAGAGCGGGGTCCTACGAGCAGTACTTC
TRBD1 TRBJ1-6 TRBV30 - CAWSKGASLNSPLHF TGTGCCTGGAGTAAGGGGGCCAGCCTTAATTCACCCCTCCACTTT
- TRBJ1-5 TRBV19 once CASSILQAAVQPQHF TGTGCCAGTAGTATCCTACAGGCGGCTGTTCAGCCCCAGCATTTT
- TRBJ1-1 TRBV6-1 few CASSETYNTEAFF TGTGCCAGCAGTGAAACATACAACACTGAAGCTTTCTTT
- TRBJ1-5 TRBV21-1 - CASSPNKGTFSNQPQHF TGTGCCAGCAGCCCCAATAAGGGGACATTTAGCAATCAGCCCCAGCATTTT
- TRBJ2-7 TRBV5-1 - CASRRGSMDYEQYF TGCGCCTCTAGAAGGGGCAGTATGGACTACGAGCAGTACTTC
- TRBJ2-2 TRBV7-2 once CASTPRTGELFF TGTGCCAGCACCCCCCGCACCGGGGAGCTGTTTTTT
- TRBJ1-1 TRBV5-1 - CASRLTRVSDTEAFF TGCGCCAGCAGACTGACCAGGGTATCTGACACTGAAGCTTTCTTT
- TRBJ2-5 TRBV6-1 - CASSEAGVVETQYF TGTGCCAGCAGTGAAGCAGGAGTGGTAGAGACCCAGTACTTC
TRBD1 TRBJ2-7 TRBV28 - CASSLFLDRAGEQYF TGTGCCAGCAGTTTATTTCTGGACAGGGCGGGCGAGCAGTACTTC
- TRBJ2-7 TRBV10-3 - CAVQGSVFSYEQYF TGTGCCGTCCAGGGTTCAGTCTTCTCCTACGAGCAGTACTTC
TRBD2 TRBJ2-1 TRBV2 - CASSIPGRRGLAGEGSYNEQFF TGTGCCAGCAGTATACCGGGACGTAGGGGACTAGCGGGAGAGGGATCCTACAATGAGCAGTTCTTC
- TRBJ2-2 TRBV7-2 - CASNLGSSGELFF TGTGCCAGCAACCTGGGCTCGTCCGGGGAGCTGTTTTTT
- TRBJ2-5 TRBV6-5 - CASSQTTGTQYF TGTGCCAGCAGCCAGACTACGGGGACCCAGTACTTC
- TRBJ1-1 TRBV18 - CASSPQGRENAEAFF TGTGCCAGCTCACCCCAGGGACGGGAGAACGCTGAAGCTTTCTTT
- TRBJ1-1 TRBV2 - CASSEDRKAFF TGTGCCAGCAGTGAAGACAGGAAAGCTTTCTTT
- TRBJ2-5 TRBV7-3 once CASSLGPYQETQYF TGTGCCAGCAGCTTAGGGCCGTATCAAGAGACCCAGTACTTC
TRBD1 TRBJ2-4 TRBV11-2 - CASSRDRNAGNIQYF TGTGCCAGCAGCCGGGACAGAAATGCAGGAAACATTCAGTACTTC
TRBD1 TRBJ1-2 TRBV2 - CASSEMPTGGGYGYTF TGTGCCAGCAGTGAGATGCCGACAGGGGGAGGGTATGGCTACACCTTC
- TRBJ1-5 TRBV21-1 - CASSIHTGTGNQPQHF TGTGCCAGCAGCATTCATACAGGGACGGGCAATCAGCCCCAGCATTTT
TRBD2 TRBJ2-3 TRBV7-2 - CASSLQGSGLADTQYF TGTGCCAGCAGCTTACAGGGTAGCGGGCTGGCAGATACGCAGTATTTT
- TRBJ1-4 TRBV28 - CASSNSGSTEKLFF TGTGCCAGCAGTAACAGCGGTTCGACTGAAAAACTGTTTTTT
- TRBJ2-7 TRBV18 - CASSQRDIGAGEQYF TGTGCCAGCTCACAGAGGGACATTGGAGCAGGGGAGCAGTACTTC
TRBD1 TRBJ1-3 TRBV28 - CASTWTGGGNTIYF TGTGCCAGCACCTGGACAGGGGGTGGAAACACCATATATTTT
- TRBJ2-1 TRBV19 - CASTQATGFYNEQFF TGTGCCAGTACCCAGGCTACAGGGTTTTACAATGAGCAGTTCTTC
TRBD1 TRBJ2-2 TRBV4-1 - CASSGSPGQGYTGELFF TGCGCCAGCAGCGGTTCGCCGGGACAGGGATACACCGGGGAGCTGTTTTTT